This T cell receptor (beta chain) was documented in a study of Ad26.COV2.S vaccination and SARS-CoV-2 variants. The study, taken as a whole, reports: Those who received the vaccine showed greater spike-specific TCR breadth than those given placebo.

Assay: immunoSEQ multiplex PCR; the TCRdb copy retains only in-frame clones and omits some. The sample yields some 45,000 clones, about 83% seen once. Concerning this clone itself: Its antigen is unknown.

The CDR3 is 16 amino acids. In germline, CDR1 is KGHSH, CDR2 LQKENI. V was trimmed by 3 bases and J by 3 bases, leaving 15 bases between them. The chain employs TRBV18 and TRBJ2-1; D uncertain. The receptor's source is a human donor who had recovered from COVID-19. The source material was peripheral blood, sampled after recovery from COVID-19. CDR3 protein: CASSPFSRSNYNEQFF. DNA for the CDR3: TGTGCCAGCTCACCGTTCTCGCGAAGTAACTACAATGAGCAGTTCTTC. The whole variable domain, remainder taken from reference TRBV18 and TRBJ2-1, is NAGVMQNPRHLVRRRGQEARLRCSPMKGHSHVYWYRQLPEEGLKFMVYLQKENIIDESGMPKERFSAEFPKEGPSILRIQQVVRGDSAAYFCASSPFSRSNYNEQFFGPGTRLTVL.